Presented here are 9 T cell receptor beta chains from one specimen sequenced in a study of identical twins. TCRdb independently ran MiXCR on the 5' RACE reads; one entry per CDR3 protein. In the table there are 400,000 to 650,000 distinct CDR3 sequences, approximately 22% of which are singletons. The sample was also linked to a second study, of T cells expressing NK-cell markers.

The sample taken for sequencing was CD4+ T cells sorted from blood. These receptors were obtained from a woman under 30 in good health.

This clonotype was counted between two and nine times. The V and J genes are TRBV12-3 or TRBV12-4 and TRBJ2-1; 10 bases map to TRBD2. The CDR3 loop spans 15 amino acids. V gave up 2 bases and J gave up 8 bases; unmatched junction bases: 6. In DNA, the CDR3 is TGTGCCAGCAGTTTAAGGGCTAGCGGGAGCCATGAGCAGTTCTTC. Its translation: CASSLRASGSHEQFF.

This chain connects TRBV4-3 to TRBJ2-7, with D unclear. V lost 4 bases and J lost 2, with 18 bases in between. The CDR3 runs 16 residues. Germline CDR1 is LGHNA and CDR2 is YSLEER. The DNA of the CDR3 is TGCGCCAGCAGCCTTTTCCCCGCTCCGGAGACCTACGAGCAGTACTTC. Protein sequence: CASSLFPAPETYEQYF.

The sample holds many counts of this clonotype. The rearrangement joins TRBV12-3 or TRBV12-4 to TRBJ2-7; D might be TRBD2 (6 bases). V was trimmed by 0 bases and J by 3 bases, leaving 9 bases between them. This CDR3 region has 14 residues. The CDR3: CASSLAGGYYEQYF. CDR3 sequence (DNA): TGTGCCAGCAGTTTAGCGGGGGGTTACTACGAGCAGTACTTC.

The chain joins TRBV11-2 to TRBJ1-1, with unresolved D. CDR1 is SGHAT, CDR2 FQNNGV, per germline. This CDR3 has 15 amino acids. V was pared by 5 bases and J by 1 base, with 14 bases between. The CDR3 bases are TGTGCCAGCAGCCCTACCTGGGCCGGGAACACTGAAGCTTTCTTT. Its protein is CASSPTWAGNTEAFF.

This chain joins TRBV11-3 and TRBJ2-6; D uncertain. Trimming left V 5 bases short and J 0 bases short, with 11 bases between. The CDR3 contains 16 residues. In germline, CDR1 is SGHNT, CDR2 YENEEA. CDR3 loop: CASSTQRFSGANVLTF. The CDR3 DNA sequence: TGTGCCAGCAGCACACAGAGATTCTCTGGGGCCAACGTCCTGACTTTC.

The sample holds a few counts of this clonotype. The rearrangement uses TRBV15 and TRBJ2-5; 9 nucleotides line up with TRBD1. V was clipped by 3 bases and J by 5 bases; unmatched bases: 7. This CDR3 has 15 residues. Germline V gene data show CDR1 as LNHNV and CDR2 as YYDKDF (reference sequence). CDR3 protein: CATSSNRGLGETQYF. The DNA for the CDR3 is TGTGCCACCAGCAGCAACAGGGGGCTTGGGGAGACCCAGTACTTC.

The chain employs TRBV20-1 and TRBJ2-3; TRBD2 agrees at 9 bases. V lost 3 bases, J lost 2 bases, and 3 bases stayed unmatched. This CDR3 has 14 amino acids. CDR1 and CDR2 from the germline V gene are DFQATT and SNEGSKA (reference sequence). CDR3 sequence: CSASPSGVTDTQYF. The DNA for the CDR3 is TGCAGTGCTAGCCCTAGCGGGGTCACAGATACGCAGTATTTT.

The table lists this clonotype with many counts. The chain is built from TRBV5-6 and TRBJ2-5; D is undetermined. CDR1 is SGHDT and CDR2 is YYEEEE in the germline V gene. CDR3 size: 11 residues. Deletions cut 2 bases from V and 4 bases from J, with 3 bases between. Written as DNA, the CDR3 is TGTGCCAGCAGCTTTCGAGAGACCCAGTACTTC. It is translated as CASSFRETQYF.

The chain joins TRBV9 to TRBJ2-7; 9 positions agree with TRBD1. The CDR3 has 15 residues. Losses at the gene ends were 3 bases for V and 4 bases for J; bases not matched to a gene: 8. The V gene's germline CDR1 is SGDLS and CDR2 YYNGEE. The CDR3 region is CASSAGQGHFYEQYF. The CDR3 nucleotides are TGTGCCAGCAGCGCGGGACAGGGACACTTTTACGAGCAGTACTTC.